A single sample gave rise to the 19 T cell receptor beta chains below, sequenced in a study of cytomegalovirus exposure and HLA in healthy donors (TCRdb year 2017). The library relied on the immunoSEQ multiplex PCR assay. TCRdb provides this immuneACCESS table in a form limited to in-frame rearrangements. Some clones are lacking; in checked studies, under half of them reflect an unresolved V gene, and why the rest are absent is not known. The sample table shows tens of thousands of clones, and over 85% are seen once. The ten largest clonotypes hold roughly 1.6% of the sample. The sequenced sample consisted of PBMCs. The receptors were sampled from a man between 18 and 35 years old in good health and CMV-seropositive.

The rearrangement joins TRBV10-1 to TRBJ2-3; 13 bases are a match to TRBD2. The length of the CDR3 is 17 residues. Trimming removed 5 bases from V and 1 base from J; junction bases left unmatched: 6. Per the germline V gene, CDR1 is WNHNN and CDR2 is SYGVQD (reference sequence). CDR3 sequence reads: CASSSGTSGTGTDTQYF. As DNA, the CDR3 is TGCGCCAGCAGTTCTGGGACTAGCGGGACTGGCACAGATACGCAGTATTTT.

This chain connects TRBV13 to TRBJ2-7; 7 nucleotides line up with TRBD2. Germline V gene sequence: CDR1 PRHDT, CDR2 FYEKMQ (reference sequence). Unmatched junction bases numbered 4, after V lost 1 base and J lost 4 bases. This CDR3 spans 14 amino acids. The CDR3 protein is CASSLAAGEYEQYF. In DNA form, the CDR3 reads TGTGCCAGCAGCTTAGCGGCGGGAGAGTACGAGCAGTACTTC.

The chain joins TRBV28 to TRBJ1-2, with D hard to call. CDR1 and CDR2 from the germline V gene are MDHEN and SYDVKM. This CDR3 is 12 amino acids long. V lost 6 bases and J lost 8, with 13 bases in between. The CDR3 coding sequence is TGTGCCAGCAGCCCCGGAGGGAGCGGCTACACCTTC. Protein sequence: CASSPGGSGYTF.

On this clone itself: At one end the junction does not follow the germline gene, possibly because of a read error. The chain links TRBV7-9 to TRBJ1-1, with D unclear. Germline V gives CDR1 SEHNR, CDR2 FQNEAQ (reference sequence). The CDR3 has 13 amino acids. The CDR3 sequence is CASTLILTSEAFF. CDR3 coding DNA: TGTGCCAGCACCTTAATCCTGACATCTGAAGCTTTCTTT.

The chain employs TRBV25-1 and TRBJ2-1; 7 nucleotides line up with TRBD2. This CDR3 spans 13 amino acids. The junction had 8 bases not matched to a gene; V was cut back by 8 bases and J by 7 bases. CDR1 and CDR2 from the germline V gene are MGHDK and SYGVNS. CDR3 in DNA: TGTGCCAGCTGCCCCGGCGGGGGTAATGAGCAGTTCTTC. Amino acid sequence: CASCPGGGNEQFF.

The chain is built from TRBV4-2 and TRBJ1-5; 9 bases are shared with TRBD1. The V gene's germline CDR1 is LGHNA and CDR2 YNFKEQ. Trimming took 2 bases from V and 6 from J; bases not matched to a gene: 8. The CDR3 totals 16 residues. The CDR3 DNA reads as TGTGCCAGCAGCCAACAGGGACAGGGTAATGGTCAGCCCCAGCATTTT. This sequence encodes CASSQQGQGNGQPQHF.

V is TRBV28 and J is TRBJ1-4, with 7 bases matching TRBD1. The V and J ends lost 10 bases and 10 bases, in that order; junction bases with no gene match: 6. CDR1 is MDHEN and CDR2 is SYDVKM in the germline V gene. CDR3 length: 11 residues. CDR3 residues: CATGDRGKLFF. CDR3 nucleotides: TGTGCCACGGGGGACAGAGGAAAACTGTTTTTT. The complete variable domain, with remaining parts taken from reference TRBV28 and TRBJ1-4, reads DVKVTQSSRYLVKRTGEKVFLECVQDMDHENMFWYRQDPGLGLRLIYFSYDVKMKEKGDIPEGYSVSREKKERFSLILESASTNQTSMYLCATGDRGKLFFGSGTQLSVL.

The chain combines TRBV28 with TRBJ2-6, with no clear D. CDR3 length: 15 residues. The germline V gene encodes CDR1 MDHEN and CDR2 SYDVKM. The V end was cut by 6 bases, the J end by 4 bases, with 13 bases between. In DNA, the CDR3 is TGTGCCAGCAGCACCCTAAATTCAGGGGCCAACGTCCTGACTTTC. It yields the protein CASSTLNSGANVLTF.

The rearrangement uses TRBV5-1 and TRBJ1-1, with TRBD1 identical over 8 bases. From germline, CDR1 is SGHRS and CDR2 YFSETQ. CDR3 length: 14 residues. J gave up 1 base and V 4 bases, and 3 bases lay outside the gene matches. The CDR3 region is CASSHGTGNTEAFF. The CDR3 bases are TGCGCCAGCAGCCATGGGACAGGGAACACTGAAGCTTTCTTT.

The CDR3 reads CASSLLFNTGELFF. The CDR3 DNA follows: TGTGCCAGCAGTTTACTGTTTAACACCGGGGAGCTGTTTTTT. This chain connects TRBV27 to TRBJ2-2; no definite D call. Germline V lookup: CDR1 MNHEY, CDR2 SMNVEV (reference sequence). Trimming stripped 2 bases from V and 2 bases from J, with 6 bases between. The CDR3 is made up of 14 amino acids.

The chain recombines TRBV11-2 with TRBJ2-5, with D maybe TRBD2 (6 bases). Looked up from germline, CDR1 is SGHAT and CDR2 is FQNNGV. Between the trimmed V and J ends, which lost 5 bases and 2 bases, there was a span of 18 bases. The CDR3 runs 16 residues. The DNA of the CDR3 is TGTGCCAGCAGCCGAAGCCCCCTAGCGATACAAGAGACCCAGTACTTC. It codes for CASSRSPLAIQETQYF.

This chain connects TRBV4-2 to TRBJ2-5; 14 nucleotides align to TRBD2. This CDR3 region has 18 residues. Germline V gives CDR1 LGHNA, CDR2 YNFKEQ. V lost 5 bases and J lost 0; bases outside the gene matches: 8. CDR3 amino acids: CASSVRLAGGPYQETQYF. The CDR3 DNA reads as TGTGCCAGCAGCGTAAGACTAGCGGGAGGGCCTTACCAAGAGACCCAGTACTTC.

With respect to this clone: One end of the junction does not line up with germline, which may come from a read error. This rearrangement joins TRBV6-5 to TRBJ2-1; perhaps TRBD2 as D (8 bases). Germline values: CDR1 MNHEY, CDR2 SVGAGI. The CDR3 runs 13 residues. CDR3 protein: CASSYLQGTSELF. CDR3 DNA sequence: TGTGCCAGCAGTTACTTACAGGGGACTAGTGAGCTCTTC.

The rearrangement uses TRBV18 and TRBJ1-4, with D uncertain. This CDR3 spans 15 amino acids. The germline V gene has CDR1 KGHSH and CDR2 LQKENI. Trimming took off 1 base at V and 5 bases at J, with 11 bases between the two ends. CDR3 amino acids: CASSPQEGSNEKLFF. The CDR3 region has the DNA TGTGCCAGCTCACCACAAGAGGGCTCCAATGAAAAACTGTTTTTT.

This chain connects TRBV21-1 to TRBJ1-4; the listed D gene, TRBD1, was not tested against the DNA. TRBV21-1 is designated a pseudogene. The CDR3 contains 17 residues. Written as DNA, the CDR3 is TGTGCCAGCAGCAAAGTGACGGACAGGTTATATAATGAAAAACTGTTTTTT. It encodes CASSKVTDRLYNEKLFF.

The gene calls are TRBV9 and TRBJ1-1; 9 nucleotides line up with TRBD1. The CDR3 runs to 14 residues. After removal of 2 bases from V and 5 bases from J, the junction contained 4 bases not matched to a gene. Germline V gene sequence: CDR1 SGDLS, CDR2 YYNGEE. CDR3 protein: CASSVRTGDTEAFF. The DNA of the CDR3 is TGTGCCAGCAGCGTTAGGACAGGGGATACTGAAGCTTTCTTT.

CDR3 in DNA: TGTGCCAGCAGTTTGGGCCCCGGGACAGGTTACGAGCAGTACTTC. Translating it yields CASSLGPGTGYEQYF. The J gene is TRBJ2-7, the V gene TRBV28, with 8 bases aligning to TRBD1. The V and J ends lost 3 bases and 4 bases, in that order; junction bases with no gene match: 8. Germline V gene data show CDR1 as MDHEN and CDR2 as SYDVKM. CDR3 size: 15 residues.

The chain links TRBV19 to TRBJ2-5, with 7 bases fitting TRBD1. Germline CDR1 is LNHDA and CDR2 is SQIVND (reference sequence). V was pared by 6 bases and J by 7 bases, with 11 bases of the junction left unmatched. This CDR3 region has 14 residues. DNA for the CDR3: TGTGCCAGTAGGCCCGGGACAGCCTTGGGGACCCAGTACTTC. As protein: CASRPGTALGTQYF. Combining the CDR3 with reference TRBV19 and TRBJ2-5 gives the whole variable domain DGGITQSPKYLFRKEGQNVTLSCEQNLNHDAMYWYRQDPGQGLRLIYYSQIVNDFQKGDIAEGYSVSREKKESFPLTVTSAQKNPTAFYLCASRPGTALGTQYFGPGTRLLVL.

Notes on this clone: One end of the junction is discordant with germline, which a read error may explain. The J gene is TRBJ2-2, the V gene TRBV28; 13 bases agree with TRBD2. Per the germline V gene, CDR1 is MDHEN and CDR2 is SYDVKM. The length of the CDR3 is 18 residues. CDR3: CVSSLGLAGERNTGELFF. CDR3 nucleotides: TGTGTCAGCAGTTTAGGACTAGCGGGAGAGCGGAACACCGGGGAGCTGTTTTTT.